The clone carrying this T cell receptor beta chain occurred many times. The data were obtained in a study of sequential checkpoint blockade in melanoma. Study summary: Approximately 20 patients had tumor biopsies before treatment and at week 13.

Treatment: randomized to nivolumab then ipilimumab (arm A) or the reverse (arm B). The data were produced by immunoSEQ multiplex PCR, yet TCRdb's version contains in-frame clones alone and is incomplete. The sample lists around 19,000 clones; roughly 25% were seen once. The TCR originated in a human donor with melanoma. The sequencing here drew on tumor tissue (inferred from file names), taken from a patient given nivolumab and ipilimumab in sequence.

The DNA for the CDR3 is TGTGCCAGCAGCCTAGGTCAGGGACAAGAGACCCAGTACTTC. It specifies CASSLGQGQETQYF. The chain carries TRBV11-3 and TRBJ2-5; TRBD1 is a possible D gene (5 bases). This CDR3 comprises 14 residues. The V gene's germline CDR1 is SGHNT and CDR2 YENEEA. V was trimmed by 5 bases and J by 2 bases, leaving 12 bases between them.